This record concerns one T cell receptor beta chain sequence. Its antigen is as yet unknown. In the sort, naive CD8 T cells were defined as CD8+CD4-CCR7+CD45RA+. The data stem from a study of molecular identifiers for immune sequencing clone quantification. In the study overall: Replicates partitioned RNA from around 18,000 or 91,000 naive CD8 cells into five parts, sequencing four.

Study results and limitations: The study found clones above 20 RNA copies held over 98% of effector molecules and under 1% in naive cells.

Bulk TCR libraries used previously described methods and listed TCR primers. Each CDR3 protein gets one entry after TCRdb re-called the PCR reads with MiXCR. The table has approximately 590,000 distinct CDR3 sequences, 25% seen once. Losses at the gene ends were 1 base for V and 5 bases for J; bases not matched to a gene: 11. CDR1 and CDR2 (germline): SGHTA, FQGNSA. This CDR3 is 18 amino acids long. V and J are TRBV7-2 and TRBJ2-1; the match to TRBD2 covers 10 bases. The sequence derives from a human donor in good health. Some libraries in this study had Jurkat cell RNA spiked in. Sequences were obtained from naive CD8+ T cells from blood, with Jurkat cell RNA spiked in. As to subset: FACS-sorted CD8+CD4-CCR7+CD45RA+ naive T cells. This CDR3 is CASSLGLSGGLWHNEQFF. DNA of the CDR3: TGTGCCAGCAGCTTAGGGCTTAGCGGGGGGTTATGGCACAATGAGCAGTTCTTC.